The entry below describes one TCR beta chain. This clonotype was observed at least ten times. Which antigen it targets is not known. No per-base quality is available; no much larger clone lies one base away. Measured from the cysteine to the phenylalanine, the CDR3 is 18 residues long. Just CDR3 DNA is preserved here, 54 bases in frame from base 1. V is cut by 6 bases and J by 3 bases, and the space between the germline ends is 24 bases. As encoded in the germline V gene (reference sequence), CDR1 is LNHDA while CDR2 is SQIVND. The study excluded patients with uncontrolled infections, other autoimmune diseases, pregnancy or lactation. Diagnoses relied on clinical symptoms, serum thyroxine and TRAb, thyroid ultrasound and orbital computed tomography. Total RNA was extracted using Trizol reagent, and RNA quality was assessed on an Agilent 2100 Bioanalyzer. The sample originates from a study of T cells in Graves' hyperthyroidism and ophthalmopathy (dated 2019 in TCRdb). Concerning the study at large: To identify distinguishing TCR V-J signatures, a discovery cohort of around 100 patients was used, comprising 43 with Graves' ophthalmopathy and around 57 with stable Graves' hyperthyroidism. The paper describes TCR Vbeta CDR3 sequencing of 135 peripheral blood samples, made up of 43 ophthalmopathy patients, more than 70 hyperthyroidism patients and 17 progressor patients. After sampling, hyperthyroidism patients received methimazole starting at 30 mg daily, and ophthalmopathy patients received high-dose intravenous methylprednisolone. Prospective prediction of ophthalmopathy was tested in an independent validation cohort consisting of 18 to 20 hyperthyroidism patients and around 17 patients who later progressed to ophthalmopathy. Thyroid tissue and blood T-cell repertoires from roughly 6 Graves' hyperthyroidism patients were also compared in the study. The 95 to 100 discovery patients were randomly divided into training and test sets at a 7:3 ratio. The study at large found these results: Most expanded thyroid clonotypes (frequency above 0.001) were also detected in blood, suggesting blood repertoires may reflect thyroid immune responses. Ophthalmopathy was separated from stable hyperthyroidism by a 13 V-J signature model, with approximately 85% sensitivity and about 81% specificity obtained in cross-validation and 80%/75% obtained in testing. In validation, the model predicted progression to ophthalmopathy with about 71% sensitivity and about 72% specificity, a median of 6.5 months before onset. Sample size was not statistically predetermined, and investigators were not blinded to group allocation.

TCR beta CDR3 regions were amplified from RNA transcripts. The TCR CDR3 was subjected to a first round of RT-PCR using the HTBI primer set and the Qiagen OneStep RT-PCR kit. The libraries were constructed in a second round of multiplex PCR and then size-selected and purified. Libraries were sequenced paired-end with 100 bp reads on an Illumina HiSeq2000. Per the original workflow: SOAPnuke was used to process the raw data, throwing out any read that contained adapters or uncalled bases, had a mean Phred below 15, or lacked an exact constant-primer or identifier match. COPE v1.2.5 was used to merge high-quality paired reads, and clonotypes were defined as unique nucleotide sequences. Clonotypes were aligned to IMGT TRBV, TRBD and TRBJ reference segments using MiTCR v1.1. Only V-J combinations with frequency above 0.0001, covering approximately 99% of repertoires, were analysed. A TCS score was defined as the ratio of F50 (clonal expansion) to E x V (chaos), with BLOSUM62-based TCRdist applied between CDR3 peptides within each V-J. Welch's t-statistics and random forest reduced roughly 530 V-J features to 10 to 15, which were used in a naive Bayes classifier (R e1071). Thyroid-blood repertoire similarity was quantified with the Morisita-Horn index. In-frame beta chains were kept once TCRdb had trimmed the public reads at Q25 with fastp and called clones with MiXCR. Identical CDR3 proteins give one entry, which carries the most common genes and DNA. TCRdb, not the authors, supplied the V and J calls. The sample table contains 550,000 to 600,000 distinct CDR3 sequences; only one count was recorded for 46% of them. The ten largest clones represent about 20% of the sample.

Source material: peripheral blood or thyroid tissue (not recorded which). The TCR was taken from an adult woman with Graves' disease, either hyperthyroidism or ophthalmopathy (not recorded which). The chain employs TRBV19 and TRBJ1-5, with a tentative D gene TRBD1 over 5 matching bases. The nucleotide sequence reads TGTGCCAGTAGCCCTATCGACAGCATCGGGATAGCCAATCAGCCCCAGCATTTT. The translation is CASSPIDSIGIANQPQHF.